These T cell receptor beta chains were read from a single sample in a study of human T cells and chemical hapten exposure. Each CDR3 protein gets one entry after TCRdb re-called the RACE reads with MiXCR. The sample has approximately 71,000 distinct CDR3 sequences, approximately 10% seen once. The input for sequencing was whole blood, taken in connection with sensitization to the hapten diphenylcyclopropenone (DPC). The receptors originated from a woman between 45 and 65 years old with alopecia areata. Some clones in this sample may be carry-over from other donors' samples. The conserved cysteine and the conserved F or W are not part of the CDR3 here. The listing skips clone size in some rows; elsewhere it reads once, few, many or a size class.

>TRBJ1-4|12|TRBV15|many
ATSRDLSGGRVF
>TRBJ2-2|13|TRBV28|.
ASIAAGGNTGELF
>TRBJ2-1|11|TRBV6-4|many
ASKREWDNEQF
>TRBJ1-2|12|TRBV18|many
ASSPRGREDGYT
>TRBJ1-3|18|TRBV6-6|.
ASSYSRVLFLGRRGNTIY
>TRBJ1-1|13|TRBV12-3/TRBV12-4|.
ASSLRGQGWTEAF
>TRBJ2-5|11|TRBV7-6|few
ASSLGPKETQY
>TRBJ2-7|12|TRBV12-3/TRBV12-4|.
ASRSWLGVYEQY
>TRBJ1-5|10|TRBV7-2|.
ASSPYGQPQH
>TRBJ1-4|13|TRBV16|many
ASSPKDRLSEKLF
>TRBJ2-2|15|TRBV6-2/TRBV6-3|many
ASRTPGQGANTGELF
>TRBJ2-3|13|TRBV28|.
ASSGRLGVRDTQY
>TRBJ1-2|12|TRBV20-1|few
SAKTQGERYGYT
>TRBJ2-1|14|TRBV18|many
ASSPPGGGLPSEQF
>TRBJ1-1|13|TRBV7-2|many
ASSSRQLGNTEAF
>TRBJ2-3|13|TRBV5-4|.
ASRSGTGSTDMQY
>TRBJ2-5|11|TRBV9|many
ASSAGGQETQY
>TRBJ2-5|13|TRBV5-1|many
ASSAGHGGMETQY
>TRBJ1-4|10|TRBV28|few
ASSLGQGPVF
>TRBJ2-2|15|TRBV28|many
ASSPHSGRDRTGELF
>TRBJ1-6|14|TRBV7-9|many
ASSLGQGGDNSPLH
>TRBJ1-5|11|TRBV29-1|few
SVGVRSGQPQH
>TRBJ1-2|11|TRBV20-1|many
SAREDRAYGYT
>TRBJ1-3|10|TRBV7-9|few
ASVTIGNTIY
>TRBJ2-3|13|TRBV28|.
ASSLSRAYTDTQY
>TRBJ1-2|12|TRBV12-3/TRBV12-4|few
ASRYDRDYYGYT
>TRBJ1-6|13|TRBV28|many
ASSLWTGGNSPLH
>TRBJ2-2|12|TRBV2|few
ATRTPANTGELF
>TRBJ2-5|11|TRBV5-6|.
ASSFSPRETQY
>TRBJ1-3|13|TRBV7-6|.
ASSVGPGSGNTIY
>TRBJ1-2|15|TRBV19|many
ATTPSLRQGRFYGYT
>TRBJ2-1|12|TRBV12-3/TRBV12-4|many
ASSGSSSYNEQF
>TRBJ2-7|12|TRBV18|many
ASSPSNGAYEQY
>TRBJ1-5|15|TRBV12-3/TRBV12-4|many
ASTIGRESLSNQPQH
>TRBJ2-7|12|TRBV10-3|many
AISDGRELREQY
>TRBJ1-4|12|TRBV21-1|.
ASSKGDRGEKLF
>TRBJ2-6|16|TRBV28|many
ASSSIGSFSSGANVLT